This TCR beta chain emerged from a study of monozygotic twins with inflammatory bowel disease. General study points: Among IBD patients, fewer clonotypes were shared with others than among healthy twins, especially with disease activity.

With the 5' RACE reads reprocessed, TCRdb shows one record per CDR3 protein and no DNA. The sample table sets out around 150,000 distinct CDR3 sequences. The germline V gene has CDR1 MNHNS and CDR2 SASEGT. The length of the CDR3 is 14 residues. To note about this clonotype: As yet, its antigen is unknown.

The rearrangement links TRBV6-1 to TRBJ2-1; the D call from TCRdb, TRBD2, cannot be confirmed without DNA. Sequencing was carried out using blood. This receptor was obtained from a human donor with ulcerative colitis or Crohn's disease, or a healthy co-twin of an affected twin (not recorded which). The chain's CDR3 is CASGEILRRGLLFF.